This is a list of T cell receptor beta chains from one sample in a study of T-cell memory formation after mild COVID-19. TCRdb ran MiXCR on the 5' RACE reads and lists one entry per CDR3 protein. Of a few hundred thousand distinct CDR3 sequences in the sample, about 20% are singletons; the top ten hold about 8.2%. Material: PBMCs or a T cell subset sorted from them (not recorded which). These receptors all come from an adult woman who had mild COVID-19 (a few samples of this study predate the infection). Cell type and time point are not known. CDR3s include the opening cysteine and the closing phenylalanine or tryptophan.

j_call v_call cdr3_length cdr3_aa
TRBJ2-5 TRBV6-2/TRBV6-3 14 CASSPPASLGTQYF
TRBJ2-1 TRBV15 16 CATSRETPRSYNEQFF
TRBJ2-1 TRBV29-1 13 CSVGLAGEWEQFF
TRBJ2-3 TRBV19 18 CASTTGGWRGLSTDTQYF
TRBJ1-1 TRBV19 16 CASSPVRDRAVTEAFF
TRBJ2-1 TRBV27 15 CASSDRGNSYNEQFF
TRBJ2-7 TRBV27 16 CASSRDLGDWDYEQYF
TRBJ2-2 TRBV7-8 16 CASSFQGGANTGELFF
TRBJ2-2 TRBV9 14 CASSGTGYSGELFF
TRBJ1-1 TRBV5-1 17 CASSLQGVAVLNTEAFF
TRBJ2-7 TRBV4-2 14 CASSPVRAPGEQYF
TRBJ1-6 TRBV20-1 14 CSARDPRAGTPLHF
TRBJ2-7 TRBV11-3 11 CASSELHEQYF
TRBJ2-3 TRBV7-9 16 CASSLDSGVSTDTQYF
TRBJ2-7 TRBV12-3/TRBV12-4 13 CASSLGRPYEQYF
TRBJ2-3 TRBV3-1 15 CASSHIRAGTDTQYF
TRBJ2-3 TRBV2 15 CASRATGAGTDTQYF
TRBJ1-1 TRBV6-5 15 CASKGPSGQATEAFF
TRBJ2-1 TRBV24-1 15 CATSDRSAAYNEQFF
TRBJ1-3 TRBV11-2 15 CASSPWVRAGNTIYF
TRBJ2-7 TRBV5-6 15 CASSWGTSVSYEQYF
TRBJ2-1 TRBV5-1 12 CASSSAGQEQFF
TRBJ2-7 TRBV29-1 12 CSVEASSYEQYF
TRBJ2-1 TRBV11-3 12 CASSLGPGEQFF
TRBJ2-7 TRBV12-3/TRBV12-4 14 CASSFGTPDYEQYF
TRBJ1-2 TRBV24-1 11 CATSSPYGYTF
TRBJ1-2 TRBV27 14 CASSPGQSLYGYTF
TRBJ2-3 TRBV6-2/TRBV6-3 13 CASSASGRYTQYF
TRBJ2-2 TRBV15 14 CATKGGQHTGELFF
TRBJ2-3 TRBV7-3 16 CASSLRLAGVGDTQYF
TRBJ1-1 TRBV27 15 CASSPARDGFSEAFF
TRBJ2-4 TRBV9 15 CASSGTGTGLDIQYF
TRBJ2-5 TRBV7-7 15 CASSFSATRGETQYF
TRBJ1-1 TRBV7-6 12 CASSSDGEEAFF
TRBJ2-1 TRBV12-3/TRBV12-4 16 CASTVLAGGIYNEQFF
TRBJ2-7 TRBV7-6 15 CASSWGQGAGDEQYF
TRBJ2-1 TRBV5-1 11 CASSSGDRVFF
TRBJ1-2 TRBV12-3/TRBV12-4 13 CASSPPIHYGYTF
TRBJ2-4 TRBV27 15 CASSLSRSAKNIQYF
TRBJ1-2 TRBV30 12 CSGGTANYGYTF
TRBJ2-1 TRBV24-1 11 CATTKLNEQLF
TRBJ2-3 TRBV7-6 14 CASSSQLAGAEQYF
TRBJ1-6 TRBV21-1 13 CASSKAGTAALHF
TRBJ1-6 TRBV5-1 20 CASSLGLYRAVGSYNSPLHF
TRBJ2-1 TRBV20-1 14 CSARGWQGAREQFF
TRBJ1-3 TRBV7-8 16 CASSWDRGGSGNTIYF
TRBJ1-5 TRBV4-1 15 CASSHPNRGTQPQHF
TRBJ1-2 TRBV29-1 14 CSPRGLTGLYGYTF
TRBJ2-7 TRBV7-8 13 CASSRDSSNQQYF
TRBJ1-1 TRBV7-3 14 CASRSGAQDTEAFF
TRBJ2-4 TRBV29-1 17 CSVTGQGAVLAKNIQYF
TRBJ2-7 TRBV12-3/TRBV12-4 16 CASSRWTRDPPYEQYF
TRBJ1-1 TRBV19 18 CASSIHLGGLWRDTEAFF
TRBJ1-5 TRBV20-1 11 CSGGGGGGQHF
TRBJ1-5 TRBV7-8 15 CASSPGLTVNQPQHF
TRBJ2-2 TRBV24-1 15 CATSDPDTTPGELFF
TRBJ2-1 TRBV18 12 CASSPPLAEQFF
TRBJ2-7 TRBV29-1 14 CSAETSGSFDEQYF
TRBJ2-7 TRBV3-1 14 CASSYLGTLSEQYF